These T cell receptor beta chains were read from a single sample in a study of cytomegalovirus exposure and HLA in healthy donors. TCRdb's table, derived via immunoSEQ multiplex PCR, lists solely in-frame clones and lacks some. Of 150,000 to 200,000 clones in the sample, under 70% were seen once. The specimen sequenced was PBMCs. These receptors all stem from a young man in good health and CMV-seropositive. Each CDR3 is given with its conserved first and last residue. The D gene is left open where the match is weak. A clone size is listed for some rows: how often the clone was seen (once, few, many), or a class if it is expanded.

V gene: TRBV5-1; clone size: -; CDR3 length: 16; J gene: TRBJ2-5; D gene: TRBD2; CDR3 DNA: TGCGCCAGCACCTGGGGAGGGAGTGGGCGAGTGGAGACCCAGTACTTC; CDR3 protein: CASTWGGSGRVETQYF
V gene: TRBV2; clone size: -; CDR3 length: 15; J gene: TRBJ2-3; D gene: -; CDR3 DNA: TGTGCCAGCAGCTTACCGGGACTCCCCACAGATACGCAGTATTTT; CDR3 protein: CASSLPGLPTDTQYF
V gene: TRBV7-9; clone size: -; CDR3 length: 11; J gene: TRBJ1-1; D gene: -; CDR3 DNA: TGTGCCAGCACCCCAGGGACTGAAGCTTTCTTT; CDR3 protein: CASTPGTEAFF
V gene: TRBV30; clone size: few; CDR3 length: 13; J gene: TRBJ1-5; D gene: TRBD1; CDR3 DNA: TGTGCCTGGGCCGGGACAGGCAATCAGCCCCAGCATTTT; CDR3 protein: CAWAGTGNQPQHF
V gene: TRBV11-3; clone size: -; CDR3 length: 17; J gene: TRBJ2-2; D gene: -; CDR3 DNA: TGTGCCAGCAGCTTAAATGGGCAGGGTTGGGACACCGGGGAGCTGTTTTTT; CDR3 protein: CASSLNGQGWDTGELFF
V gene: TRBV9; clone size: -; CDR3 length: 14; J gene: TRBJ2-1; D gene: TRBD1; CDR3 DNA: TGTGCCAGCAGCTCACAGACAGGGGTTAATGAGCAGTTCTTC; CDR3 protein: CASSSQTGVNEQFF
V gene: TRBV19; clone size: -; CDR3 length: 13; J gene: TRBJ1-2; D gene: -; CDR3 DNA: TGTGCCAGTAGGCAGACAGAAAACTATGGCTACACCTTC; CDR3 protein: CASRQTENYGYTF
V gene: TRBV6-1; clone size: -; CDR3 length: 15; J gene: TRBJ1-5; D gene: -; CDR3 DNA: TGTGCCAGCATGGTTTACAGGGATGGCAATCAGCCCCAGCATTTT; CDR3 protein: CASMVYRDGNQPQHF
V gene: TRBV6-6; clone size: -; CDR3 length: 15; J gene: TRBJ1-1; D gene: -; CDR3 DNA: TGTGCCAGCAGTTACTCGGAGGACGCGGCCACTGAAGCTTTCTTT; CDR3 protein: CASSYSEDAATEAFF
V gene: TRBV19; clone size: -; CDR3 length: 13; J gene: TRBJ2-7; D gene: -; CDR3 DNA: TGTGCCAGTAGGACGGGAACCTCCTACGAGCAGTACTTC; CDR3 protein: CASRTGTSYEQYF
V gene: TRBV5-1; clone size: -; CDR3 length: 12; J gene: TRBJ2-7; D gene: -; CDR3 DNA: TGCGCCAGCAGCTTGTCTGGAGGAGAGCAGTACTTC; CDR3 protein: CASSLSGGEQYF
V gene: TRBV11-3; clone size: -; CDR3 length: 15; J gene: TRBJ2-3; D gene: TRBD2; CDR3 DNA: TGTGCCAGCGGATTTAGCGGGAGTCGCGTAGATACGCAGTATTTT; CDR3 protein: CASGFSGSRVDTQYF
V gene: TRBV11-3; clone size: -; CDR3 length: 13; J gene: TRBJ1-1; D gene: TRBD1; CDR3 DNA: TGTGCCAGCAAACCAGGGGGGAACACTGAAGCTTTCTTT; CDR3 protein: CASKPGGNTEAFF
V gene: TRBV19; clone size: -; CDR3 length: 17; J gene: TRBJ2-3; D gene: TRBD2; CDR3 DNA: TGTGCCAGTAGACGTGTCGGGAGCGGGAGATACACAGATACGCAGTATTTT; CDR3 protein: CASRRVGSGRYTDTQYF
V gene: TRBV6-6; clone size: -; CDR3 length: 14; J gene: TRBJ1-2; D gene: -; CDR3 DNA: TGTGCCAGCAGGGGAGAAGGCGGGAACTATGGCTACACCTTC; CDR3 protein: CASRGEGGNYGYTF
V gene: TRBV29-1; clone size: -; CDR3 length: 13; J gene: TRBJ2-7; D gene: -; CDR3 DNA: TGCAGCGTTCTCGACCGGGACAACTACGAGCAGTACTTC; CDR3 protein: CSVLDRDNYEQYF
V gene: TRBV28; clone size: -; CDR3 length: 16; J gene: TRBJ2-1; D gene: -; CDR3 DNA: TGTGCCAGCAGTTTAGGCCCTCTGACAGATTACAATGAGCAGTTCTTC; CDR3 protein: CASSLGPLTDYNEQFF
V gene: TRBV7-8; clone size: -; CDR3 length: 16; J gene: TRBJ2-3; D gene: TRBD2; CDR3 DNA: TGTGCCAGCAGCTTAGTCAGACTAGCGGCCACAGATACGCAGTATTTT; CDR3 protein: CASSLVRLAATDTQYF
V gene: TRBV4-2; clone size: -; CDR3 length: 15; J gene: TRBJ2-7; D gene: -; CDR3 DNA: TGTGCCAGCAGCCAGCTCACTGCTTTTACCTACGAGCAGTACTTC; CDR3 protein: CASSQLTAFTYEQYF
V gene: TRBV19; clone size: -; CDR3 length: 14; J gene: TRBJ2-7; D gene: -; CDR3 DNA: TGTGCCAGTAGTAGAGGGGGTTACTCCTACGAGCAGTACTTC; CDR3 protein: CASSRGGYSYEQYF
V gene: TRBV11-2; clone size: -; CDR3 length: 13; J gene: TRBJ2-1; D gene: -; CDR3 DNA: TGTGCCAGCAGCTTATTATGGGAGAGTGAGCAGTTCTTC; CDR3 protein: CASSLLWESEQFF
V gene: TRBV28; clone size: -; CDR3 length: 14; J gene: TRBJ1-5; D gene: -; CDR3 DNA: TGTGCCAGCAGTTGGGGGGGCCCCAATCAGCCCCAGCATTTT; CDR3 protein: CASSWGGPNQPQHF
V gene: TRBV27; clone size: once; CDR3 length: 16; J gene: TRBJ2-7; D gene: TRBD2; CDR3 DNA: TGTGCCAGCAGTTTAAATAGCGGGCTAGCGACCTACGAGCAGTACTTC; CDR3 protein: CASSLNSGLATYEQYF
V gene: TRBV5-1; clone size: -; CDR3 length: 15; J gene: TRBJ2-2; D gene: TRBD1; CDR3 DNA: TGCGCCAGCAGGACCGGGACAGGTAACACCGGGGAGCTGTTTTTT; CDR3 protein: CASRTGTGNTGELFF
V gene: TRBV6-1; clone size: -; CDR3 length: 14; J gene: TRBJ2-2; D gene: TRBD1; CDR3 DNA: TGTGCCAGCAGGGGACAGGTAGTCACCGGGGAGCTGTTTTTT; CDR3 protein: CASRGQVVTGELFF
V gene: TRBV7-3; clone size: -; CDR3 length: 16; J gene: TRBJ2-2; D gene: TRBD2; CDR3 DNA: TGTGCCAGCAGCTCCCGGGGGAGCGGGGCCACCGGGGAGCTGTTTTTT; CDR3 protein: CASSSRGSGATGELFF
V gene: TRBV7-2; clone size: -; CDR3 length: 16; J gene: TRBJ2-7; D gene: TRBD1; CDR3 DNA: TGTGCCAGCAGCTTAGTGGGGACAGGGTGGACCTACGAGCAGTACTTC; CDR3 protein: CASSLVGTGWTYEQYF
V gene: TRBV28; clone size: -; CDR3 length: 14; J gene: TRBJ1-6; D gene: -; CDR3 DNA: TGTGCCAGCAGTCCAAGGGGCAATAATTCACCCCTCCACTTT; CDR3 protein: CASSPRGNNSPLHF
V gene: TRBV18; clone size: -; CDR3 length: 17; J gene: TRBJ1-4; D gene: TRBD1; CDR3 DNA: TGTGCCAGCTCATTACGGACAGGCGGATTGGGTGATGAAAAACTGTTTTTT; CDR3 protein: CASSLRTGGLGDEKLFF
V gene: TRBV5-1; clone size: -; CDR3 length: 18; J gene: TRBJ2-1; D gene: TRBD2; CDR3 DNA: TGCGCCAGCAGCCCGGGACTAGCGGGAGAGAGCTCCTACAATGAGCAGTTCTTC; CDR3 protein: CASSPGLAGESSYNEQFF
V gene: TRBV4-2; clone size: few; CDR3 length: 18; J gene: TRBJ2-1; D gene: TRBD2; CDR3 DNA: TGTGCCAGCAGCCAAGGAGTGGGACTAGCGGGACCGTACAATGAGCAGTTCTTC; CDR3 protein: CASSQGVGLAGPYNEQFF
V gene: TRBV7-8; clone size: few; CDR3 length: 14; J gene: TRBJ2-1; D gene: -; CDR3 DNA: TGTGCCAGCAGCTGGCGGTCCACCTACAATGAGCAGTTCTTC; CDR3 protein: CASSWRSTYNEQFF
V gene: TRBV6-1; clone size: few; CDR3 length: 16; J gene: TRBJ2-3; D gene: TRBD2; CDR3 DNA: TGTGCCAGCAGTGAAATGGCTAGCGGAGGCGCAGATACGCAGTATTTT; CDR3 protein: CASSEMASGGADTQYF
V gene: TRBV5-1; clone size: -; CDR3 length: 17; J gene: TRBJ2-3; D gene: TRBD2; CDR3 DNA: TGCGCCAGCAGCTTAACCGGGACTAGCGGGAGGACAGATACGCAGTATTTT; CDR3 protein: CASSLTGTSGRTDTQYF
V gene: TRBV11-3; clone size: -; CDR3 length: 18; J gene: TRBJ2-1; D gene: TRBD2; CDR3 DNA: TGTGCCAGCAGCCCATCGACTAGCGGGTCTAGCTCCTACAATGAGCAGTTCTTC; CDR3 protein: CASSPSTSGSSSYNEQFF
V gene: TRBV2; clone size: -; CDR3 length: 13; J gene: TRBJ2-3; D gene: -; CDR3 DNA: TGTGCCAGCATGCACGGGAGCCGAGATACGCAGTATTTT; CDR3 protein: CASMHGSRDTQYF
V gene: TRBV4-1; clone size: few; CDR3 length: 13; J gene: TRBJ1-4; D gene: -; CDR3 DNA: TGCGCCAGCCGGTGGGGGGCTAATGAAAAACTGTTTTTT; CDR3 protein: CASRWGANEKLFF
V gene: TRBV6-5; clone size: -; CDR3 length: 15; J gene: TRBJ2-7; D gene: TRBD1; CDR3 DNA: TGTGCCAGCAGTTACTCGACAGGGAACTCCTACGAGCAGTACTTC; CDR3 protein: CASSYSTGNSYEQYF
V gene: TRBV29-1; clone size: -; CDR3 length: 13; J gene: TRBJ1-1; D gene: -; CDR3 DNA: TGCAGCGTTGACATAACAGGGCACACTGAAGCTTTCTTT; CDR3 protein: CSVDITGHTEAFF
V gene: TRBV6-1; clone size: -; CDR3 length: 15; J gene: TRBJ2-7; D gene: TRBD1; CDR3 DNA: TGTGCCAGCAGACAAATGGGACAGGACTTCTACGAGCAGTACTTC; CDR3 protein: CASRQMGQDFYEQYF
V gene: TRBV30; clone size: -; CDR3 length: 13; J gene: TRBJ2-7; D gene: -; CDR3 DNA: TGTGCCTGGAATTGGCAGGGTTTAGGAGAGCAGTACTTC; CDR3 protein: CAWNWQGLGEQYF